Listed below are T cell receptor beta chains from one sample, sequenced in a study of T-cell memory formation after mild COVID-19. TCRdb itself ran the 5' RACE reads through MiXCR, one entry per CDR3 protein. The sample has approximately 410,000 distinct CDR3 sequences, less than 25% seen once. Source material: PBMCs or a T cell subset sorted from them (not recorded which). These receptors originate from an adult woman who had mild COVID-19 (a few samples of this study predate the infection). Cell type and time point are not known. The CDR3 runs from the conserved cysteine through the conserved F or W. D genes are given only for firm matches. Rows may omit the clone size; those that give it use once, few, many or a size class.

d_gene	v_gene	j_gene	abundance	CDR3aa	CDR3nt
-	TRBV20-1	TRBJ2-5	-	CSANPRRMGIQETQYF	TGCAGTGCTAACCCTAGACGTATGGGCATCCAAGAGACCCAGTACTTC
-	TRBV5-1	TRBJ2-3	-	CASSFLGGSTDTQYF	TGCGCCAGCAGCTTCCTCGGGGGTAGCACAGATACGCAGTATTTT
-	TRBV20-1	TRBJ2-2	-	CSARDTGANTGELFF	TGCAGTGCAAGAGACACAGGAGCGAACACCGGGGAGCTGTTTTTT
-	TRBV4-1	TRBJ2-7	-	CASSQDWAWEQYF	TGCGCCAGCAGCCAAGATTGGGCTTGGGAGCAGTACTTC
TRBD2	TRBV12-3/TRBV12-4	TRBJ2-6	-	CASSKTLAGGLGANVLTF	TGTGCCAGCAGTAAAACCTTAGCGGGAGGGCTGGGGGCCAACGTCCTGACTTTC
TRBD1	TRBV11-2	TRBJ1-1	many	CASSPGGRNTEAFF	TGTGCCAGCAGCCCAGGGGGACGGAACACTGAAGCTTTCTTT
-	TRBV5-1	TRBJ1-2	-	CASSSRRDGLANYGYTF	TGCGCCAGCAGCTCCCGTCGGGACGGATTAGCTAACTATGGCTACACCTTC
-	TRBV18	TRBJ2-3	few	CASSTHTTDTQYF	TGTGCCAGCTCAACCCACACCACAGATACGCAGTATTTT
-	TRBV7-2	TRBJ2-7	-	CASSQTPPGAYEQYF	TGTGCCAGCAGCCAGACACCACCGGGAGCCTACGAGCAGTACTTC
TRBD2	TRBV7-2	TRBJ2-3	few	CASSFVAGGTDTQYF	TGTGCCAGCAGCTTTGTAGCGGGGGGTACGGATACGCAGTATTTT
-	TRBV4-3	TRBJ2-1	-	CASSQSRGVSVNEQFF	TGCGCCAGCAGCCAATCGCGTGGGGTGTCGGTTAATGAGCAGTTCTTC
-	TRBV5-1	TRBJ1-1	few	CASSLVGAGAEAFF	TGCGCCAGCAGCTTGGTCGGTGCCGGGGCTGAAGCTTTCTTT
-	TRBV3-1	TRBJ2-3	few	CASSQWDSGTDTQYF	TGTGCCAGCAGCCAATGGGACTCAGGCACAGATACGCAGTATTTT
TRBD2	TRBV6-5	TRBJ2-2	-	CASSRRTSAGTGELFF	TGTGCCAGCAGTCGGCGGACTAGCGCCGGAACCGGGGAGCTGTTTTTT
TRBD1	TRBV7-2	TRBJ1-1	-	CASSSRQGLGTEAFF	TGTGCCAGCAGCTCGCGACAGGGGTTGGGCACTGAAGCTTTCTTT
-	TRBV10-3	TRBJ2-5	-	CAISPAAGGTQYF	TGTGCCATCAGCCCAGCGGCCGGGGGGACCCAGTACTTC
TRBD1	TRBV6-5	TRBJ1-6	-	CASSYHGQGPNSPLHF	TGTGCCAGCAGTTACCACGGACAGGGACCGAATTCACCCCTCCACTTT
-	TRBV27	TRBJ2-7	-	CASSFNGDSLSYEQYF	TGTGCCAGCAGTTTCAATGGGGACTCCCTCTCCTACGAGCAGTACTTC
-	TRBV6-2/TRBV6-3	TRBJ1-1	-	CASSYSRDKMDTEAFF	TGTGCCAGCAGTTACTCGCGGGACAAAATGGACACTGAAGCTTTCTTT
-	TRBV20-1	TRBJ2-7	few	CSARGAGAVVEQYF	TGCAGTGCTAGGGGGGCAGGGGCCGTGGTCGAGCAGTACTTC
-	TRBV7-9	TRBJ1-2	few	CASSPQTDLLYGYTF	TGTGCCAGCAGCCCACAGACAGACCTACTCTATGGCTACACCTTC
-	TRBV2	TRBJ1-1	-	CASTGERTEAFF	TGTGCCAGCACAGGGGAACGCACTGAAGCTTTCTTT
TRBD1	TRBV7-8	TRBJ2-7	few	CASSLRDRDEQYF	TGTGCCAGCAGCTTAAGGGACAGGGACGAGCAGTACTTC
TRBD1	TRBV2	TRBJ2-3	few	CATVRDSSTDTQYF	TGTGCCACAGTCCGGGACAGCTCCACAGATACGCAGTATTTT
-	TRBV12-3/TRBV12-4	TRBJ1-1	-	CASSLTVTEAFF	TGTGCCAGCAGCCTGACAGTGACAGAAGCTTTCTTT
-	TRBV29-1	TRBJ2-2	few	CSVDVSTGELFF	TGCAGCGTTGACGTGAGCACCGGGGAGCTGTTTTTT
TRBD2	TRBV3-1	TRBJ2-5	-	CASSTSGGQETQYF	TGTGCCAGCAGCACTAGCGGGGGGCAAGAGACCCAGTACTTC
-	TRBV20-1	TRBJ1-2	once	CSAPHTRMGRSTNYGYTF	TGCAGTGCCCCGCACACCAGGATGGGGCGAAGTACTAACTATGGCTACACCTTC
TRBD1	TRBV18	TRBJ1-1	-	CASLPGQGIFRVTEAFF	TGTGCCAGCTTACCCGGACAGGGGATTTTTAGAGTCACTGAAGCTTTCTTT
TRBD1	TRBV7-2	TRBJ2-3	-	CASSWTGGNTDTQYF	TGTGCCAGCAGCTGGACAGGGGGCAACACAGATACGCAGTATTTT
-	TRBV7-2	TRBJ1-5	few	CASSSNGQPNQPQHF	TGTGCCAGCAGCTCAAACGGACAGCCCAATCAGCCCCAGCATTTT